The source of this T cell receptor beta chain is a study of beta chain features in type 1 diabetes. Study-wide background: Examination spanned about 110 million sorted cells from all samples. Overall study results and limits: Patients with Type 1 diabetes showed moderately but significantly shorter TCRB CDR3s in all four CD4+ subsets.

V was pared by 4 bases and J by 5 bases, with 12 bases between. Germline V CDR1 and CDR2: SGHNT, YENEEA. This CDR3 has 14 residues. As for this clone: Its antigen is still unknown.

Averaging around 120 mL, one heparinised blood draw was given by each donor. Expressed TCRB transcripts were sequenced because the isolated RNA had all been reverse transcribed beforehand. This table comes from immunoSEQ multiplex PCR, and its TCRdb copy is limited to in-frame clones, with some not included. The sample gives a few hundred thousand clones, around 12% of which show up once; roughly 0.0097% is in the top ten. The TCR comes from a woman younger than 35 with type 1 diabetes. Input material: naive CD4+ T cells from blood. The gene calls are TRBV11-3 and TRBJ2-1, with D possibly TRBD2 on 7 matching bases. The CDR3 sequence: CASSSRGANNEQFF. The CDR3 bases are TGTGCCAGCAGCTCTCGGGGGGCTAACAATGAGCAGTTCTTC.